What follows are 3 T cell receptor beta chains derived from one specimen sequenced in a study of cytomegalovirus exposure and HLA in healthy donors. The PCR was carried out with 60 Vbeta primers and 13 Jbeta primers. TCRdb's copy holds only in-frame clones and misses some; the assay was immunoSEQ multiplex PCR. The sample consists of some 240,000 clones, about 72% of them appearing once. Material: PBMCs. Receptor source: a male donor in good health and CMV-seronegative.

The chain combines TRBV27 with TRBJ1-6; D unresolved. The CDR3 is 13 amino acids. The germline V and J ends were trimmed by 0 bases and 13 bases, with 10 bases remaining between them. Germline lookup yields CDR1 MNHEY and CDR2 SMNVEV (reference sequence). The CDR3 reads CASSLSHPGPLHF. DNA for the CDR3: TGTGCCAGCAGTTTATCCCACCCGGGGCCCCTCCACTTT.

This clone has a single count. The same CDR3 can be traced to other DNA sequences in this sample. J is TRBJ1-1 and V is TRBV6-5; D not certain. Germline V gene sequence: CDR1 MNHEY, CDR2 SVGAGI. This CDR3 spans 15 amino acids. The germline V and J ends were trimmed by 0 bases and 0 bases, with 8 bases remaining between them. CDR3 nucleotides: TGTGCCAGCAGTTACTCTAGAGGGATGAACACTGAAGCTTTCTTT. Protein: CASSYSRGMNTEAFF.

The chain joins TRBV19 to TRBJ2-7, with a tentative D call TRBD1 (8 bases). The CDR3 runs to 14 residues. Germline CDR1 reads LNHDA; CDR2 reads SQIVND (reference sequence). The V end was cut by 5 bases, the J end by 5 bases, with 16 bases between. The CDR3 loop is CASSRWTGTNEQYF. The CDR3 region has the DNA TGTGCCAGTAGTCGATGGACAGGGACTAACGAGCAGTACTTC.